Sequencing of this T cell receptor beta chain was carried out in a study of long-term antiretroviral therapy in people with HIV. The CDR3 length is 15 residues. Deletions cut 3 bases from V and 2 bases from J, with 11 bases between. The germline CDR1 and CDR2 sequences are KGHSH and LQKENI. With survey level as its setting, the immunoSEQ assay was v3.0. Clones were sequenced by immunoSEQ multiplex PCR, and TCRdb holds only the in-frame ones, with some missing. Found here are 40,000 to 45,000 clones, about 95% of them singletons; the top ten hold about 2.5%. The sequence came from a woman aged 45-59 years with HIV. The sample was unsorted PBMCs, taken 3.7 years after starting antiretroviral therapy. J is TRBJ1-3 and V is TRBV18; maybe TRBD1 (5 bases). DNA of the CDR3: TGTGCCAGCTCACCTCCAGGGTTTACTGGAAACACCATATATTTT. Translation gives CASSPPGFTGNTIYF.